This T cell receptor (beta chain) was profiled in a study of cytomegalovirus exposure and HLA in healthy donors. General study findings and limits: More than 15,000 TCR beta sequences were associated with HLA alleles at 0.05 false discovery rate in a later analysis.

A note on this clone: The antigen remains unidentified.

Use of 60 Vbeta and 13 Jbeta primers characterized the PCR. Original processing methods: A later analysis counted 70 million to 85 million unique TCR beta chains, about 10 million shared. Clones were sequenced by immunoSEQ multiplex PCR, and TCRdb holds only the in-frame ones, with some missing. V and J calls and clone size are those listed in that table; D and trimming were worked out from the DNA. Among roughly 110,000 clones listed, 55% to 85% were seen once. The CDR3 is 16 amino acids. Germline V lookup: CDR1 LNHDA, CDR2 SQIVND (reference sequence). V shed 6 bases, J shed 0 bases, and the junction held 9 bases outside the gene matches. The donors gave bone marrow, and they were healthy.

Specimen: PBMCs. The TCR originated in a man aged 25-40 years in good health and CMV-seronegative. V and J are TRBV19 and TRBJ2-3, with 7 bases that match TRBD1. The CDR3 region is CASSHIGTASTDTQYF. The CDR3 DNA reads TGTGCCAGTAGCCACATCGGGACAGCCAGCACAGATACGCAGTATTTT.